Each of the 29 T cell receptor beta chains below was sequenced from the same sample in a study of blood T cells in healthy people across ages. The use of a sample-barcoded 5' primer and a J-beta primer mix characterized a second PCR of about 7 to 12 cycles. TCRdb ran MiXCR on the 5' RACE reads and lists one entry per CDR3 protein. The sample lists about 1.6 million distinct CDR3 sequences; around 35% were seen once. The material sequenced was blood. The receptors were gathered from a woman aged 25 to 39 in good health.

V usage is TRBV25-1 and J usage is TRBJ2-5, with 9 bases fitting TRBD2. Germline V gives CDR1 MGHDK, CDR2 SYGVNS. The J segment lost 4 bases and the V segment lost 2 bases, leaving 8 bases of the junction unmatched. The CDR3 consists of 16 residues. The CDR3 coding sequence is TGTGCCAGCAGTGAAGGAAAGCGGGGGGTGAGAGAGACCCAGTACTTC. It specifies CASSEGKRGVRETQYF.

The rearrangement uses TRBV4-1 and TRBJ1-2; D is unclear. Per the germline V gene, CDR1 is MGHRA and CDR2 is YSYEKL. This CDR3 has 15 amino acids. Trimming left V 0 bases short and J 8 bases short, with 16 bases between. The CDR3 bases are TGCGCCAGCAGCCAAGAAGGATCGGGAGATGGAGGCTACACCTTC. Its translation is CASSQEGSGDGGYTF.

A few counts support this clonotype. The gene calls are TRBV7-9 and TRBJ2-1; 7 bases are a match to TRBD1. The CDR3 consists of 19 residues. Trimming removed 6 bases from V and 0 bases from J; junction bases left unmatched: 17. The germline V gene encodes CDR1 SEHNR and CDR2 FQNEAQ (reference sequence). In nucleotides, the CDR3 is TGTGCCAGCAGTTCAAATTGGGACAGTCAAACCGACTCCTACAATGAGCAGTTCTTC. It is translated as CASSSNWDSQTDSYNEQFF.

This clonotype was detected a few times. The chain uses TRBV4-2 and TRBJ2-7; possibly TRBD2 for D (6 bases). Germline V CDR1 and CDR2: LGHNA, YNFKEQ. Trimming took off 4 bases at V and 4 bases at J, with 17 bases between the two ends. The CDR3 is 15 amino acids. CDR3 loop: CASSRGEASEYEQYF. The CDR3 region has the DNA TGTGCCAGCAGCCGGGGGGAGGCTAGCGAGTACGAGCAGTACTTC.

This chain connects TRBV9 to TRBJ2-3, with 7 bases aligning to TRBD2. The germline CDR1 and CDR2 sequences are SGDLS and YYNGEE. With V trimmed by 3 bases and J by 4 bases, 2 bases remained unmatched. There are 13 residues in the CDR3. CDR3 protein: CASSGGGSDTQYF. DNA for the CDR3: TGTGCCAGCAGCGGGGGAGGGTCAGATACGCAGTATTTT.

This clonotype appeared many times. V usage is TRBV6-1 and J usage is TRBJ2-1; 12 nucleotides line up with TRBD1. The CDR3 contains 16 residues. J was trimmed by 8 bases and V by 5 bases; bases with no gene match: 10. Germline V CDR1 and CDR2: MNHNS, SASEGT. CDR3 nucleotides: TGTGCCAGCAGTCCATTACGGGGACAGGGGGCAGATGAGCAGTTCTTC. This gives the protein CASSPLRGQGADEQFF.

The gene calls are TRBV20-1 and TRBJ2-7, with D possibly matching TRBD1 (5 bases). The CDR3 contains 13 residues. Trimming pared 2 bases from V and 2 bases from J, leaving 10 bases between. The germline V gene has CDR1 DFQATT and CDR2 SNEGSKA (reference sequence). CDR3 loop: CSARLQDPYEQYF. CDR3 sequence (DNA): TGCAGTGCTAGACTACAGGACCCCTACGAGCAGTACTTC.

This chain uses TRBV5-4 with TRBJ1-1; the match to TRBD1 covers 7 bases. The trim removed 4 bases at V and 1 base at J, leaving 4 bases unmatched. The CDR3 is 14 residues long. The germline gives CDR1 SGHNT, CDR2 YYREEE (reference sequence). The CDR3 sequence: CASSHRDRNTEAFF. The CDR3 coding sequence is TGTGCCAGCAGCCACCGGGACAGGAACACTGAAGCTTTCTTT.

This rearrangement joins TRBV30 to TRBJ1-4; D gene unclear. V gave up 0 bases and J gave up 7 bases, with 15 bases separating them. Germline V gene data show CDR1 as GTSNPN and CDR2 as SVGIG (reference sequence). CDR3 length: 15 amino acids. The CDR3 is CAWSVSARDGEKLFF. As DNA, the CDR3 is TGTGCCTGGAGTGTATCAGCTCGCGATGGTGAAAAACTGTTTTTT.

The chain combines TRBV10-3 with TRBJ1-2; no clear D. The germline gives CDR1 ENHRY, CDR2 SYGVKD. V gave up 9 bases and J gave up 2 bases, with 13 bases separating them. This CDR3 has 13 residues. CDR3 in amino acids: CAILFGPNYGYTF. The CDR3 DNA follows: TGTGCCATTCTCTTTGGCCCCAACTATGGCTACACCTTC.

This clonotype was observed a handful of times. This chain joins TRBV10-3 and TRBJ2-1, with 9 bases matching TRBD2. This CDR3 is 15 amino acids long. J was trimmed by 9 bases and V by 2 bases; bases with no gene match: 8. Germline V gene data show CDR1 as ENHRY and CDR2 as SYGVKD. Here the CDR3 DNA reads TGTGCCATCAGTGAGACGGCGGGAGGGCCGGTTGAGCAGTTCTTC. Protein: CAISETAGGPVEQFF.

The V and J genes are TRBV7-8 and TRBJ2-3; no reliable D call. From germline, CDR1 is SGHVS and CDR2 FQNEAQ. The CDR3 contains 14 residues. Trimming took off 5 bases at V and 6 bases at J, with 15 bases between the two ends. For the CDR3, the DNA is TGTGCCAGCAGCCGTTCGGGTGATACGGATACGCAGTATTTT. Translating gives CASSRSGDTDTQYF. The variable domain in full, with the rest retrieved from reference TRBV7-8 and TRBJ2-3, is GAGVSQSPRYKVAKRGQDVALRCDPISGHVSLFWYQQALGQGPEFLTYFQNEAQLDKSGLPSDRFFAERPEGSVSTLKIQRTQQEDSAVYLCASSRSGDTDTQYFGPGTRLTVL.

Ten or more counts support this clonotype. This sequence joins TRBV7-9 and TRBJ1-2; D is perhaps TRBD1 (6 bases). V dropped 5 bases and J dropped 3 bases, with 13 bases sitting between them. The CDR3 is 14 amino acids. CDR1 is SEHNR, CDR2 FQNEAQ, per germline (reference sequence). The CDR3 DNA reads as TGTGCCAGCAGCCCGCCGACAGGACACTATGGCTACACCTTC. This sequence encodes CASSPPTGHYGYTF.

The chain employs TRBV12-3 or TRBV12-4 and TRBJ2-1; no definite D call. Trimming stripped 4 bases from V and 2 bases from J, with 15 bases between. CDR3 length equals 16 residues. CDR3 in DNA: TGTGCCAGCAGTTCCCTAAGACTCGTCACCTACAATGAGCAGTTCTTC. This encodes CASSSLRLVTYNEQFF.

This clonotype was seen a few times. V is TRBV29-1 and J is TRBJ2-5; 15 bases map to TRBD2. Germline V gene sequence: CDR1 SQVTM, CDR2 ANQGSEA. The CDR3 contains 16 residues. The ends lost 4 bases at V and 4 bases at J; junction bases unmatched: 7. The CDR3, as DNA: TGCAGCGTTGCGGGACTAGCGGGGGGATGGGGAGAGACCCAGTACTTC. It is translated as CSVAGLAGGWGETQYF.

The chain links TRBV5-1 to TRBJ2-5; 13 bases fit TRBD2. Germline CDR1 reads SGHRS; CDR2 reads YFSETQ. CDR3 length: 16 residues. Unmatched junction bases numbered 4, after V lost 4 bases and J lost 1 base. CDR3 residues: CASSELAGGTQETQYF. The CDR3 DNA reads as TGCGCCAGCAGCGAACTAGCGGGGGGGACCCAAGAGACCCAGTACTTC.

The chain has TRBV18 and TRBJ2-7; D possibly corresponds to TRBD1 (5 bases). V was clipped by 4 bases and J by 4 bases, with 11 bases between them. The CDR3 totals 13 residues. Germline CDR1 reads KGHSH; CDR2 reads LQKENI. CDR3 coding DNA: TGTGCCAGCTCACAATCGGCAGGGTACGAGCAGTACTTC. This codes for CASSQSAGYEQYF.

This chain connects TRBV30 to TRBJ2-3; D could derive from TRBD1 or TRBD2 (5 bases each). The germline V gene encodes CDR1 GTSNPN and CDR2 SVGIG (reference sequence). CDR3 size: 14 residues. Trimming stripped 1 base from V and 2 bases from J, with 10 bases between. CDR3 sequence reads: CAWSAGSSTDTQYF. In DNA, the CDR3 is TGTGCCTGGAGTGCAGGGAGTTCCACAGATACGCAGTATTTT.

V usage is TRBV4-2 and J usage is TRBJ1-2; perhaps TRBD1 as D (6 bases). The CDR3 sequence is 15 residues long. CDR1 and CDR2 from the germline V gene are LGHNA and YNFKEQ. Trimming shortened V by 4 bases and J by 5 bases, and 17 bases separated the two germline ends. This CDR3 reads CASSPGAGQIYGYTF. Here the CDR3 DNA reads TGTGCCAGCAGCCCAGGGGCAGGCCAAATTTATGGCTACACCTTC.

This clonotype showed up just a few times. The chain uses TRBV7-9 and TRBJ2-7; a weak D match, TRBD2 (6 bases). This CDR3 is 15 amino acids long. CDR1 and CDR2 (germline): SEHNR, FQNEAQ (reference sequence). Trimming removed 7 bases from V and 0 bases from J, with 16 bases in between. The CDR3 is CASTHSGGSSYEQYF. The CDR3 DNA sequence: TGTGCCAGCACCCACAGTGGGGGGAGCTCCTACGAGCAGTACTTC.

A word on this clonotype: A read error may produce the germline difference seen at one junction end. The chain combines TRBV6-6 with TRBJ2-7; D gene ambiguous. This CDR3 region has 13 residues. Germline V gene sequence: CDR1 MNHNY, CDR2 SVGAGI (reference sequence). The CDR3 DNA sequence: TGCGCCAGAAGTTACGGCCGGATTTACGAGCAGTACTTC. Its protein product is CARSYGRIYEQYF.

This CDR3 reads CASSERTSGGDEQYF. CDR3 nucleotides: TGTGCCAGCAGTGAACGTACTAGCGGGGGAGACGAGCAGTACTTC. This chain uses TRBV2 with TRBJ2-7; TRBD2 matches at 11 bases. The CDR3 contains 15 residues. From germline, CDR1 is SNHLY and CDR2 FYNNEI. Germline trimming cut 2 bases from V and 5 bases from J; bases unmatched to any gene: 5.

This clonotype was detected only a few times. The chain is built from TRBV2 and TRBJ2-3, with 8 bases fitting TRBD1. This CDR3 comprises 14 residues. The germline gives CDR1 SNHLY, CDR2 FYNNEI. V dropped 3 bases and J dropped 2; count of bases not matched to a gene: 1. DNA for the CDR3: TGTGCCAGCAGTGAGCAGGGGGCCACAGATACGCAGTATTTT. Its protein product is CASSEQGATDTQYF.

The chain is built from TRBV7-9 and TRBJ2-5; the D gene is possibly TRBD2 (7 bases). The CDR3 consists of 16 residues. V shed 5 bases and J shed 5 bases, with 21 bases lying between them. CDR1 and CDR2 (germline): SEHNR, FQNEAQ (reference sequence). CDR3 in DNA: TGTGCCAGCAGCCCGTCGGGGAGGGGGAACGGTGAGACCCAGTACTTC. This translates into CASSPSGRGNGETQYF.

This clonotype was detected only a few times. This chain joins TRBV11-2 and TRBJ2-1; perhaps TRBD2 as D (7 bases). Trimming took 0 bases from V and 6 from J, leaving 18 bases between them. CDR1 and CDR2 from the germline V gene are SGHAT and FQNNGV. The CDR3 loop spans 17 amino acids. CDR3 loop: CASSLDPTREGGNEQFF. CDR3 coding DNA: TGTGCCAGCAGCTTAGATCCCACGAGGGAGGGGGGCAATGAGCAGTTCTTC.

This chain connects TRBV15 to TRBJ2-3, with D uncertain. There are 13 residues in the CDR3. CDR1 LNHNV and CDR2 YYDKDF come from the germline V gene (reference sequence). V lost 4 bases and J 6 bases, leaving 11 bases between the germline ends. CDR3 region: CATSTPHTDTQYF. The CDR3 DNA sequence: TGTGCCACCAGCACCCCTCATACTGATACGCAGTATTTT.

The chain couples TRBV2 to TRBJ2-5; TRBD1 matches 7 bases. Germline trimming cut 3 bases from V and 6 bases from J; bases unmatched to any gene: 13. In germline, CDR1 is SNHLY, CDR2 FYNNEI. The CDR3 runs 16 residues. The CDR3 loop reads CASSDTNVGGGQTQYF. In nucleotides, the CDR3 is TGTGCCAGCAGTGACACAAACGTAGGGGGCGGGCAGACCCAGTACTTC.

The table lists this clonotype with many counts. The J gene is TRBJ2-6, the V gene TRBV28; no firm D call. This CDR3 is built from 13 residues. V was cut by 3 bases and J by 2 bases, with 2 bases left in between. Germline CDR1 reads MDHEN; CDR2 reads SYDVKM. Here the CDR3 DNA reads TGTGCCAGCAGTTTTGCTGGGGCCAACGTCCTGACTTTC. Protein: CASSFAGANVLTF.

The sample holds a few counts of this clonotype. This chain uses TRBV20-1 with TRBJ2-3; D remains unclear. V lost 3 bases and J 0 bases, leaving 10 bases between the germline ends. CDR1 is DFQATT, CDR2 SNEGSKA, per germline (reference sequence). The CDR3 contains 14 residues. CDR3 in amino acids: CSASRRSSTDTQYF. Here the CDR3 DNA reads TGCAGTGCTAGTAGGCGGAGTAGCACAGATACGCAGTATTTT.